A single sample is the source of the 13 T cell receptor beta chains below, sequenced in a study of OX40 agonist ivuxolimab in advanced cancers. Receptor amplification or capture employed the immunoSEQ multiplex PCR assay. The source is immuneACCESS, and TCRdb retained only in-frame sequences with V and J called. Part of the clones is not carried over; for the studies checked, unresolved V genes explain less than half of this, and the remainder is unexplained. The sample yields roughly 56,000 clones; around 75% were counted once. Together, the top ten hold roughly 1.2% of the sample. The sample in question was CD4+ or CD8+ T cells sorted from blood, obtained in a trial of the OX40 agonist ivuxolimab. These TCRs come from an adult with an advanced solid tumor such as melanoma, head and neck, liver or kidney cancer.

In its sample, this clone was seen once. The V call is TRBV11-3, the J call TRBJ1-3; D uncertain. Trimming stripped 4 bases from V and 2 bases from J, with 6 bases between. The CDR3 is 13 residues long. Germline CDR1 and CDR2: SGHNT and YENEEA. The CDR3 DNA reads as TGTGCCAGCAGCTCCGGGACTGGAAACACCATATATTTT. This translates into CASSSGTGNTIYF.

The DNA of the CDR3 is TGTGCCAGCAGCACGGGGACTAGCGGGTTTGGGGAGCAGTACTTC. Amino acid sequence: CASSTGTSGFGEQYF. The genes are TRBV9 and TRBJ2-7; 12 bases are shared with TRBD2. With V trimmed by 4 bases and J by 7 bases, 9 bases remained unmatched. The germline gives CDR1 SGDLS, CDR2 YYNGEE. CDR3 length: 15 residues.

DNA of the CDR3: TGCAGCGTCCGATTAATAGCCAAAAACATTCAGTACTTC. Encoded protein: CSVRLIAKNIQYF. This sequence joins TRBV29-1 and TRBJ2-4; D is undetermined. V dropped 6 bases and J dropped 0 bases, with 9 bases sitting between them. The CDR3 totals 13 residues. Germline assignment: CDR1 SQVTM and CDR2 ANQGSEA.

This rearrangement joins TRBV15 to TRBJ1-4, with D perhaps TRBD1 (5 bases). Trimming took off 6 bases at V and 11 bases at J, with 13 bases between the two ends. The CDR3 extends over 12 amino acids. Germline CDR1 is LNHNV and CDR2 is YYDKDF (reference sequence). In nucleotides, the CDR3 is TGTGCCACCAGAGACGGGGCGAAGAAACTGTTTTTT. This encodes CATRDGAKKLFF.

The gene calls are TRBV30 and TRBJ2-1, with D unclear. The CDR3 runs 14 residues. Germline V gives CDR1 GTSNPN, CDR2 SVGIG (reference sequence). Trimming shortened V by 0 bases and J by 6 bases, and 12 bases separated the two germline ends. The CDR3 loop reads CAWSVAYSPNEQFF. DNA of the CDR3: TGTGCCTGGAGTGTAGCCTACTCCCCCAATGAGCAGTTCTTC.

The chain links TRBV4-2 to TRBJ1-5; TRBD1 aligns across 9 bases. Trimming took 3 bases from V and 2 from J; bases not matched to a gene: 14. CDR3 length: 19 amino acids. Germline V lookup: CDR1 LGHNA, CDR2 YNFKEQ. CDR3 coding DNA: TGTGCCAGCAGCCATGACCGTTCCGGGACAGGGAGGGGCAATCAGCCCCAGCATTTT. Its protein product is CASSHDRSGTGRGNQPQHF.

The rearrangement joins TRBV7-2 to TRBJ1-5, with D perhaps matching TRBD1 (5 bases). Germline V gene sequence: CDR1 SGHTA, CDR2 FQGNSA. This CDR3 region has 15 residues. V lost 5 bases and J lost 1, with 12 bases in between. CDR3 nucleotides: TGTGCCAGCAGCCCCGGCGGGGGAAGCAATCAGCCCCAGCATTTT. This sequence encodes CASSPGGGSNQPQHF.

The chain recombines TRBV6-6 with TRBJ2-5; 15 bases map to TRBD2. Germline loops: CDR1 MNHNY, CDR2 SVGAGI (reference sequence). This CDR3 has 16 amino acids. The V segment lost 2 bases and the J segment 5 bases; nucleotides outside the gene matches: 3. CDR3 coding DNA: TGTGCCAGCAGTTACCCCGGGACTAGCGGGGGGGAGACCCAGTACTTC. The encoded protein is CASSYPGTSGGETQYF.

The J gene is TRBJ2-2, the V gene TRBV6-5, with D possibly TRBD2 on 5 matching bases. The length of the CDR3 is 15 residues. CDR1 is MNHEY, CDR2 SVGAGI, per germline. Trimming pared 6 bases from V and 4 bases from J, leaving 15 bases between. The CDR3 reads CASRAGNQFTGELFF. Here the CDR3 DNA reads TGTGCCAGCAGGGCCGGGAACCAATTCACCGGGGAGCTGTTTTTT.

This chain uses TRBV4-1 with TRBJ1-5; 10 bases line up with TRBD1. The length of the CDR3 is 16 residues. Trimming removed 4 bases from V and 7 bases from J; junction bases left unmatched: 10. Per germline, CDR1 MGHRA and CDR2 YSYEKL. CDR3 region: CASSPRDRGAVQPQHF. In DNA, the CDR3 is TGCGCCAGCAGCCCCCGGGACAGGGGTGCGGTACAGCCCCAGCATTTT.

This chain uses TRBV7-9 with TRBJ1-1; D may be TRBD1 (6 bases). This CDR3 spans 14 amino acids. The germline V gene has CDR1 SEHNR and CDR2 FQNEAQ (reference sequence). Trimming left V 1 base short and J 7 bases short, with 13 bases between. The CDR3 loop is CASSLVRETGEAFF. CDR3 DNA: TGTGCCAGCAGCTTAGTACGGGAGACAGGTGAAGCTTTCTTT.

The chain combines TRBV5-1 with TRBJ2-3; D ambiguous. CDR3 length: 15 amino acids. Trimming removed 1 base from V and 2 bases from J, with 11 bases in between. CDR1 and CDR2 (germline): SGHRS, YFSETQ. CDR3 sequence (DNA): TGCGCCAGCAGCTTGAACGACATTTTCACAGATACGCAGTATTTT. This encodes CASSLNDIFTDTQYF.

The rearrangement uses TRBV2 and TRBJ2-1; D is perhaps TRBD1 or TRBD2 (5 bases each). Trimming pared 1 base from V and 1 base from J, leaving 8 bases between. Germline-derived CDR1 and CDR2 are SNHLY and FYNNEI. This CDR3 region has 15 residues. Here the CDR3 reads CASSEDGGSYNEQFF. The CDR3 DNA follows: TGTGCCAGCAGTGAAGATGGGGGTTCCTACAATGAGCAGTTCTTC.